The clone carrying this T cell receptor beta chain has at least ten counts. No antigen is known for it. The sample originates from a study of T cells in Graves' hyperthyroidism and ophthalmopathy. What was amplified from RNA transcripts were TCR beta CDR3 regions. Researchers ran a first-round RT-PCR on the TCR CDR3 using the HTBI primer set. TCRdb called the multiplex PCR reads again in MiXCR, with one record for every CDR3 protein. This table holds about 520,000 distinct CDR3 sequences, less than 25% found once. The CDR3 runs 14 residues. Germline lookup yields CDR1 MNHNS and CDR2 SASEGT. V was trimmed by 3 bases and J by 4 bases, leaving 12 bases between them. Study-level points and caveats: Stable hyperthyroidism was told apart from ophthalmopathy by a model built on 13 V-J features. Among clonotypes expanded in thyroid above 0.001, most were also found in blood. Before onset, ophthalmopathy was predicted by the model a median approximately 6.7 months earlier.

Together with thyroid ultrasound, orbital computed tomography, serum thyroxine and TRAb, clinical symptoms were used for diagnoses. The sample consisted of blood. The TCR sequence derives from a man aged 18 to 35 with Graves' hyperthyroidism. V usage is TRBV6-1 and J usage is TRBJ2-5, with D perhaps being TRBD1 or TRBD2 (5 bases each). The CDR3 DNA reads TGTGCCAGCAGTGAGGGAACGGGGCTAGAGACCCAGTACTTC. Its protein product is CASSEGTGLETQYF.